Following are 13 T cell receptor beta chains from one sample sequenced in a study of blood T cells in healthy people across ages. A second PCR, run for about 7 to 11 cycles, used a sample-barcoded 5' primer plus a J-beta primer mix. TCRdb reanalysed the 5' RACE reads using MiXCR and keeps one entry per CDR3 protein. The sample includes 1.5 million to 2 million distinct CDR3 sequences, 28% of them seen just once. The sample comprised blood. Receptors originate from a woman younger than 45 in good health.

This clonotype appeared many times. This sequence joins TRBV15 and TRBJ2-7; D gene uncertain. The CDR3 spans 16 residues. Trimming stripped 0 bases from V and 3 bases from J, with 15 bases between. The germline V gene encodes CDR1 LNHNV and CDR2 YYDKDF (reference sequence). The CDR3 protein is CATSREVELSHYEQYF. As DNA, the CDR3 is TGTGCCACCAGCAGAGAGGTTGAGTTGTCCCACTACGAGCAGTACTTC. Full variable domain (missing parts from reference TRBV15 and TRBJ2-7): DAMVIQNPRYQVTQFGKPVTLSCSQTLNHNVMYWYQQKSSQAPKLLFHYYDKDFNNEADTPDNFQSRRPNTSFCFLDIRSPGLGDTAMYLCATSREVELSHYEQYFGPGTRLTVT.

Many counts were recorded for this clonotype. J is TRBJ2-7 and V is TRBV20-1; 9 bases fit TRBD2. J was trimmed by 4 bases and V by 2 bases; bases with no gene match: 9. Looked up from germline, CDR1 is DFQATT and CDR2 is SNEGSKA (reference sequence). The CDR3 spans 15 residues. The CDR3 loop is CSARKGGGAEYEQYF. The CDR3 nucleotides are TGCAGTGCTAGAAAGGGCGGGGGGGCTGAGTACGAGCAGTACTTC.

The V gene is TRBV6-5, the J gene TRBJ2-1; possibly TRBD1 for D (6 bases). This CDR3 is 13 amino acids long. V was trimmed by 0 bases and J by 8 bases, leaving 8 bases between them. The germline V gene encodes CDR1 MNHEY and CDR2 SVGAGI. The CDR3 here is CASSYSTGYEQFF. Here the CDR3 DNA reads TGTGCCAGCAGTTACTCCACAGGGTATGAGCAGTTCTTC.

This clonotype was seen at least ten times. The CDR3 reads CASSLELGSYEQYF. The CDR3 DNA reads as TGTGCCAGCAGCTTGGAACTGGGATCTTACGAGCAGTACTTC. The rearrangement links TRBV5-5 to TRBJ2-7; D ambiguous. From germline, CDR1 is SGHKS and CDR2 YYEKEE (reference sequence). The CDR3 has 14 amino acids. Trimming stripped 0 bases from V and 4 bases from J, with 11 bases between. The whole variable domain, filled in from reference TRBV5-5 and TRBJ2-7, reads DAGVTQSPTHLIKTRGQQVTLRCSPISGHKSVSWYQQVLGQGPQFIFQYYEKEERGRGNFPDRFSARQFPNYSSELNVNALLLGDSALYLCASSLELGSYEQYFGPGTRLTVT.

This clonotype was observed many times. The junction departs from the called germline gene at one end, perhaps through a read error. The gene calls are TRBV9 and TRBJ2-1; 10 bases are shared with TRBD1. The CDR3 covers 14 residues. Per germline, CDR1 SGDLS and CDR2 YYNGEE. The CDR3 spells CASSGQGSYNEQFF. The CDR3 DNA reads as TGCGCCAGCTCGGGACAGGGGTCCTACAATGAGCAGTTCTTC.

This rearrangement joins TRBV7-2 to TRBJ2-7; the match to TRBD2 covers 12 bases. The length of the CDR3 is 19 residues. CDR1 is SGHTA and CDR2 is FQGNSA in the germline V gene. V trimming: 4 bases; J trimming: 0 bases; junction bases outside the gene matches: 13. The CDR3 loop is CASSSTSGRPMRFSYEQYF. CDR3 in DNA: TGTGCCAGCAGCTCCACTAGCGGGAGGCCCATGCGCTTCTCCTACGAGCAGTACTTC. Supplemented by reference TRBV7-2 and TRBJ2-7, the full variable domain reads GAGVSQSPSNKVTEKGKDVELRCDPISGHTALYWYRQSLGQGLEFLIYFQGNSAPDKSGLPSDRFSAERTGGSVSTLTIQRTQQEDSAVYLCASSSTSGRPMRFSYEQYFGPGTRLTVT.

J is TRBJ1-6 and V is TRBV5-1; D gene unclear. Trimming cost V 0 bases and J 3 bases, with 7 bases left between them. CDR3 length: 15 residues. The germline V gene has CDR1 SGHRS and CDR2 YFSETQ. CDR3 amino acids: CASSLDDGYNSPLHF. CDR3 in DNA: TGCGCCAGCAGCTTGGACGACGGCTATAATTCACCCCTCCACTTT.

Of note for this clonotype: This may stem from a read error, because a much larger clone lies one nucleotide away. The rearrangement links TRBV7-2 to TRBJ2-1; 7 positions match TRBD2. Trimming removed 5 bases from V and 12 bases from J; junction bases left unmatched: 10. Germline-derived CDR1 and CDR2 are SGHTA and FQGNSA. There are 13 residues in the CDR3. CDR3 in DNA: TGTGCCAGCAGCCCCCCCGGGACTAACGTGCAGTTCTTC. This translates into CASSPPGTNVQFF.

The chain carries TRBV29-1 and TRBJ2-1, with D hard to call. Germline loops: CDR1 SQVTM, CDR2 ANQGSEA. V was trimmed by 5 bases and J by 8 bases, leaving 10 bases between them. The CDR3 loop spans 11 amino acids. DNA for the CDR3: TGCAGCGTTTCCCTCATGGATGAGCAGTTCTTC. Protein sequence: CSVSLMDEQFF.

Regarding this clonotype: This may stem from a read error, because a much larger clone lies one nucleotide away. V gene TRBV28 combines with J gene TRBJ2-5, with D unclear. This CDR3 is 13 amino acids long. The germline V gene encodes CDR1 MDHEN and CDR2 SYDVKM. The V and J ends lost 0 bases and 2 bases respectively, with 4 bases between them. CDR3 region: CASSLWRQETQYF. CDR3 DNA sequence: TGTGCCAGCAGTTTATGGAGGCAAGAGACCCAGTACTTC.

This clonotype came up a few times. The V gene is TRBV5-6, the J gene TRBJ2-5; 7 nucleotides agree with TRBD1. The CDR3 consists of 13 residues. V lost 4 bases, J lost 5 bases, and 5 bases stayed unmatched. Germline V gene sequence: CDR1 SGHDT, CDR2 YYEEEE. CDR3 sequence reads: CASSKADRETQYF. CDR3 nucleotides: TGTGCCAGCAGCAAAGCGGACAGGGAGACCCAGTACTTC. The full variable domain, with the rest looked up from reference TRBV5-6 and TRBJ2-5, is DAGVTQSPTHLIKTRGQQVTLRCSPKSGHDTVSWYQQALGQGPQFIFQYYEEEERQRGNFPDRFSGHQFPNYSSELNVNALLLGDSALYLCASSKADRETQYFGPGTRLLVL.

This clonotype was observed a few times. The chain joins TRBV7-3 to TRBJ2-7, with D tentatively TRBD1 (7 bases). The V gene lost 0 bases and the J gene lost 3 bases, with 15 bases spanning the gap. This CDR3 comprises 16 residues. Germline lookup yields CDR1 SGHTA and CDR2 FQGTGA. Here the CDR3 reads CASSLTDSRGVYEQYF. Written as DNA, the CDR3 is TGTGCCAGCAGCTTAACGGACTCCAGGGGGGTCTACGAGCAGTACTTC.

This chain uses TRBV7-3 with TRBJ2-3; D possibly matches TRBD1 or TRBD2 (5 bases each). This CDR3 region has 16 residues. Trimming removed 4 bases from V and 2 bases from J, with 16 bases in between. Per the germline V gene, CDR1 is SGHTA and CDR2 is FQGTGA. Here the CDR3 reads CASSSNRDRITDTQYF. Written as DNA, the CDR3 is TGTGCCAGCAGCTCAAACCGGGACCGGATCACAGATACGCAGTATTTT.